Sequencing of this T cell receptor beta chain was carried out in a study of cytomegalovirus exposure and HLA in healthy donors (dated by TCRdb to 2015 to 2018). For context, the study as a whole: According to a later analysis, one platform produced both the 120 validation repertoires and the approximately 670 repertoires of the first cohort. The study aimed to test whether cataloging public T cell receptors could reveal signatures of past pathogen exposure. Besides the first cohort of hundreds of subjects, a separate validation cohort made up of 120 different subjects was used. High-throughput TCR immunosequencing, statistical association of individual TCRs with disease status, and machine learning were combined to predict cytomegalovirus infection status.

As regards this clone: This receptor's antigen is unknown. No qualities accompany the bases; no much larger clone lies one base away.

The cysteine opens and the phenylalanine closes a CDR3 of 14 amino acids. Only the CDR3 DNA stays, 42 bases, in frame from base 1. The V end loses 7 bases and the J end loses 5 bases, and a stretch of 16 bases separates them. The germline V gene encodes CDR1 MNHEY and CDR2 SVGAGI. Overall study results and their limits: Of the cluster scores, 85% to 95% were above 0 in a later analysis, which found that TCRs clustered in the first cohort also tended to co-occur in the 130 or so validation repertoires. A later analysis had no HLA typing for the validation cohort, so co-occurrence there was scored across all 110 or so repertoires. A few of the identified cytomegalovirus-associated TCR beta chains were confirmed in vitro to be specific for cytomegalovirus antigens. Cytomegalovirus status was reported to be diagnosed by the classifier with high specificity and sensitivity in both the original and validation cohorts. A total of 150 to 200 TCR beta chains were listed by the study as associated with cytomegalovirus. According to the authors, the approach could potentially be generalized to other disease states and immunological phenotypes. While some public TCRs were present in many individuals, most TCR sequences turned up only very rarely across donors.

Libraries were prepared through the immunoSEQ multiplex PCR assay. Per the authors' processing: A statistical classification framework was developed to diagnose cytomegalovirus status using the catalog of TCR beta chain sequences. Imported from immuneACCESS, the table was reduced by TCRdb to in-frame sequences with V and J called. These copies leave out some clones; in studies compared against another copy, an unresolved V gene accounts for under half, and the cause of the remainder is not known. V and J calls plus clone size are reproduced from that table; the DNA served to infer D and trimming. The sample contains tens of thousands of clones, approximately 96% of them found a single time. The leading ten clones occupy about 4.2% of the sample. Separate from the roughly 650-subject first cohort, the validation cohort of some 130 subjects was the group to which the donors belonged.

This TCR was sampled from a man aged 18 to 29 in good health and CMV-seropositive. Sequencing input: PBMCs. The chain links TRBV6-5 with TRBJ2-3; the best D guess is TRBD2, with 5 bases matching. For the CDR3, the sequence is CASNLRGPGDTQYF. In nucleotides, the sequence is TGTGCCAGCAACCTCCGAGGGCCAGGAGATACGCAGTATTTT.